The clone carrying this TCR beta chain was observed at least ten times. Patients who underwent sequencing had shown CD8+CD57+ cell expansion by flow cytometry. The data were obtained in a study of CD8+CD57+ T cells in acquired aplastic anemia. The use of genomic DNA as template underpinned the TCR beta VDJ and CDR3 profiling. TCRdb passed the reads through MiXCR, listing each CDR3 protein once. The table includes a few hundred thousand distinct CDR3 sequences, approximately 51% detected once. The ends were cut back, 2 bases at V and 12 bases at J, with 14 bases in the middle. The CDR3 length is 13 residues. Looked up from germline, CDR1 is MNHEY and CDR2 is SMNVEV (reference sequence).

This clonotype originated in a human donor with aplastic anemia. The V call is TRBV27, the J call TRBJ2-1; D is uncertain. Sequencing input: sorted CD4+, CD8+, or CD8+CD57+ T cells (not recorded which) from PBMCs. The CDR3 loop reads CASSLSIRMTQFF. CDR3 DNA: TGTGCCAGCAGTTTAAGTATCAGAATGACGCAGTTCTTC.